Here is one T cell receptor beta chain with its context. The source of the sample is a study of blood T cell repertoires in COVID-19. On the study more broadly: The origin of the acute and convalescent COVID-19 samples was the United States, Italy and Spain. From T cells, B-cell-depleted T cells, or PBMCs came the material, which was cDNA or gDNA.

The CDR3 runs to 16 residues. V was pared by 0 bases and J by 0 bases, with 9 bases between. CDR1 LGHNA and CDR2 YSLEER come from the germline V gene. Measured with immunoSEQ multiplex PCR; TCRdb has only the in-frame clones, and not every one. The data contain 200,000 or so clones, 88% of them singletons. What was sequenced was peripheral blood. The rearrangement uses TRBV4-3 and TRBJ1-5; no clear D. The clonotype was recovered from a man between 65 and 80 years old with active or convalescent COVID-19. In DNA form, the CDR3 reads TGCGCCAGCAGCCAAGATACCAGTAATAGCAATCAGCCCCAGCATTTT. Translated, it gives CASSQDTSNSNQPQHF.